These 8 T cell receptor beta chains came from one sample sequenced in a study of blood T cells in healthy people across ages. Through a sample-barcoded 5' primer and a J-beta primer mix, a second PCR was run for 7 to 11 cycles. MiXCR, run by TCRdb on the 5' RACE reads, gives a single entry per CDR3 protein. The sample yields roughly 500,000 distinct CDR3 sequences, 25% to 30% seen once. What was sequenced was blood. The receptors shown here come from a woman aged 70-85 years in good health.

This chain uses TRBV7-9 with TRBJ1-1; 7 bases agree with TRBD1. In germline, CDR1 is SEHNR, CDR2 FQNEAQ (reference sequence). CDR3 length: 15 amino acids. V was pared by 5 bases and J by 0 bases, with 6 bases of the junction left unmatched. CDR3 bases: TGTGCCAGCAGCCATCGGACAGGACTGAACACTGAAGCTTTCTTT. This codes for CASSHRTGLNTEAFF.

This chain links TRBV4-3 with TRBJ2-1, with unresolved D. The CDR3 is made up of 14 amino acids. Trimming left V 0 bases short and J 8 bases short, with 11 bases between. Germline-derived CDR1 and CDR2 are LGHNA and YSLEER. The CDR3 region is CASSQDSKGHEQFF. In DNA form, the CDR3 reads TGCGCCAGCAGCCAAGATTCCAAAGGGCATGAGCAGTTCTTC.

The sample holds a few counts of this clonotype. CDR3 region: CAISDVGRDTQYF. CDR3 DNA sequence: TGTGCCATCAGTGATGTAGGTCGAGATACGCAGTATTTT. The chain combines TRBV10-3 with TRBJ2-3; D call uncertain. Germline-derived CDR1 and CDR2 are ENHRY and SYGVKD. This CDR3 contains 13 residues. Trimming took 3 bases from V and 5 from J, leaving 9 bases between them.

The chain employs TRBV5-1 and TRBJ1-2; possible D gene TRBD1, 6 bases. The CDR3 length is 14 residues. Germline lookup yields CDR1 SGHRS and CDR2 YFSETQ. Trimming took off 3 bases at V and 4 bases at J, with 13 bases between the two ends. DNA of the CDR3: TGCGCCAGCAGCTGGGCCCAGGGGACCTATGGCTACACCTTC. Translating gives CASSWAQGTYGYTF. Full variable domain (missing parts from reference TRBV5-1 and TRBJ1-2): KAGVTQTPRYLIKTRGQQVTLSCSPISGHRSVSWYQQTPGQGLQFLFEYFSETQRNKGNFPGRFSGRQFSNSRSEMNVSTLELGDSALYLCASSWAQGTYGYTFGSGTRLTVV.

Concerning this clonotype itself: An end of the junction does not agree with germline; a read error may underlie this. The CDR3 DNA sequence: TGCAGCGCTGTCGACACAGGGTCCACTAACGAAAAACTGTTTTTT. It encodes CSAVDTGSTNEKLFF. The rearrangement links TRBV20-1 to TRBJ1-4, with D possibly TRBD1 on 6 matching bases. Germline assignment: CDR1 DFQATT and CDR2 SNEGSKA (reference sequence). This CDR3 region has 15 residues.

This clonotype came up a few times. The chain uses TRBV5-5 and TRBJ2-1; 13 positions match TRBD2. In germline, CDR1 is SGHKS, CDR2 YYEKEE (reference sequence). The J segment lost 4 bases and the V segment lost 3 bases, leaving 1 base of the junction unmatched. The CDR3 spans 15 residues. The CDR3 DNA sequence: TGTGCCAGCAGCTGGGGACTAGCGGGGTACAATGAGCAGTTCTTC. Translating gives CASSWGLAGYNEQFF.

This clonotype came up a few times. This CDR3 reads CASSLGDRGEKLFF. The CDR3 coding sequence is TGCGCCAGCAGCTTGGGGGACCGGGGTGAAAAACTGTTTTTT. This chain connects TRBV5-1 to TRBJ1-4, with D perhaps matching TRBD1 (5 bases). Trimming cost V 0 bases and J 7 bases, with 10 bases left between them. The CDR3 is 14 residues long. In germline, CDR1 is SGHRS, CDR2 YFSETQ.

The rearrangement joins TRBV5-1 to TRBJ2-5; 8 nucleotides line up with TRBD2. V lost 4 bases, J lost 3 bases, and 5 bases stayed unmatched. The length of the CDR3 is 14 residues. Germline V lookup: CDR1 SGHRS, CDR2 YFSETQ. DNA for the CDR3: TGCGCCAGCAGCGCCATAGCGGGGAAAGAGACCCAGTACTTC. This gives the protein CASSAIAGKETQYF.